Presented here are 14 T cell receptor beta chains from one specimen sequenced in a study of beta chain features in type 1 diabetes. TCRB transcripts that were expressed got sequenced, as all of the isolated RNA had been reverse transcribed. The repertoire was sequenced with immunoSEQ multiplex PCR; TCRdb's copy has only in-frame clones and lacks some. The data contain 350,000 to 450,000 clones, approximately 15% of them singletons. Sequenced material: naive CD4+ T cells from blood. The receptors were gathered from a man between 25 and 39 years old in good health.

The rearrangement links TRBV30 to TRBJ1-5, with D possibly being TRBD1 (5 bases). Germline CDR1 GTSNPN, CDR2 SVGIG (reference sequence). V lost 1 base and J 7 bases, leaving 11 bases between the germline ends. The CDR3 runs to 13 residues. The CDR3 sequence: CAWSADRYQPQHF. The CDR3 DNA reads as TGTGCCTGGAGTGCAGACAGATACCAGCCCCAGCATTTT.

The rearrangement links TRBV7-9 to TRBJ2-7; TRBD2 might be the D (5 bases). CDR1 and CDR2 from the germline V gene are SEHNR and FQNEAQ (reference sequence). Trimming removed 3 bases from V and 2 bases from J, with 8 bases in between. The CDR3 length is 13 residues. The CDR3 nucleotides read TGTGCCAGCAGCTTTGGGAGTGCCTACGAGCAGTACGTC. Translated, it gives CASSFGSAYEQYV.

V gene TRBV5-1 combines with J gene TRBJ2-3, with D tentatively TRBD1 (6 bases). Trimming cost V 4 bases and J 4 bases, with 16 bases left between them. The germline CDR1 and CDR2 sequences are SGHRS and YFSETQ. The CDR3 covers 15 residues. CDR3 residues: CASSTYRERADTQYF. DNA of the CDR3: TGCGCCAGCAGCACCTACAGGGAGAGAGCAGATACGCAGTATTTT.

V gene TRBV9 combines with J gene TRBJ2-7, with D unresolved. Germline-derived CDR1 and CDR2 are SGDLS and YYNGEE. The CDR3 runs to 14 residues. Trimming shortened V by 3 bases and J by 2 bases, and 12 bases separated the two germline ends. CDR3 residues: CASSEALGPYEQYF. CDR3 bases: TGTGCCAGCAGCGAGGCCCTGGGCCCCTACGAGCAGTACTTC. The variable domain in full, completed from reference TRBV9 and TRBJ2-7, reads DSGVTQTPKHLITATGQRVTLRCSPRSGDLSVYWYQQSLDQGLQFLIQYYNGEERAKGNILERFSAQQFPDLHSELNLSSLELGDSALYFCASSEALGPYEQYFGPGTRLTVT.

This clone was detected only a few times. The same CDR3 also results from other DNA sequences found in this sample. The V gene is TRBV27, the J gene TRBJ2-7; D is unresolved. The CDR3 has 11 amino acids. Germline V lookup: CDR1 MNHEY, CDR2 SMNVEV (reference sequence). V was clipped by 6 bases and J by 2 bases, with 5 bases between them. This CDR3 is CASRSPYEQYF. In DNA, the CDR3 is TGTGCCAGCAGATCCCCCTACGAGCAGTACTTC.

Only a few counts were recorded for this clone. CDR3 in amino acids: CASSLKVNTEAFF. CDR3 nucleotide sequence: TGTGCCAGCAGCTTAAAGGTGAACACTGAAGCTTTCTTT. The V and J genes are TRBV7-2 and TRBJ1-1; D uncertain. Deletions cut 2 bases from V and 0 bases from J, with 4 bases between. This CDR3 has 13 amino acids. The germline gives CDR1 SGHTA, CDR2 FQGNSA.

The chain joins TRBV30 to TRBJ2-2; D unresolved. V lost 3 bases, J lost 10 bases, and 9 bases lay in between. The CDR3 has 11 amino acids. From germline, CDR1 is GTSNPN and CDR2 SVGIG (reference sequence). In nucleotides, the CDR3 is TGTGCCTGGAGGAGTTGGTTGGAGCTGTTTTTT. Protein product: CAWRSWLELFF.

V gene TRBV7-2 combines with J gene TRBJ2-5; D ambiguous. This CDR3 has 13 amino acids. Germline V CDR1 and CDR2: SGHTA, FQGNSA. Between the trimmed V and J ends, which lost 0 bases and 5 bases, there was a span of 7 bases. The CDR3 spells CASSLALYETQYF. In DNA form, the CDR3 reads TGTGCCAGCAGCTTAGCTCTATATGAGACCCAGTACTTC.

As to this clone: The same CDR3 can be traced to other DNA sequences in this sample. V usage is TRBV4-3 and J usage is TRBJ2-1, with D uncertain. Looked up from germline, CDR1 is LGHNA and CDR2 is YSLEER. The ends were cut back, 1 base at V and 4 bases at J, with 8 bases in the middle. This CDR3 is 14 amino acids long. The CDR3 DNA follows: TGCGCCAGCAGCCAAGTGGAACCTTACAATGAGCAGTTCTTC. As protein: CASSQVEPYNEQFF.

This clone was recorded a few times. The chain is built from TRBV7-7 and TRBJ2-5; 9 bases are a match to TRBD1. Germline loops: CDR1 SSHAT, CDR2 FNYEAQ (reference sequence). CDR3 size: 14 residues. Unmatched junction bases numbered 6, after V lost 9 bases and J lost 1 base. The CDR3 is CASSTDRGQETQYF. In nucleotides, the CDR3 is TGTGCCAGTTCGACGGACAGGGGCCAAGAGACCCAGTACTTC.

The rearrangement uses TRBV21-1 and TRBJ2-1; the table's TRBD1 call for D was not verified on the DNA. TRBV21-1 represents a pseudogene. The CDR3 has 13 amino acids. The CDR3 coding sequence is TGTGCCAGCAGCAAAGGGGCCGCCTATGAGCAGTTCTTC. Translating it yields CASSKGAAYEQFF.

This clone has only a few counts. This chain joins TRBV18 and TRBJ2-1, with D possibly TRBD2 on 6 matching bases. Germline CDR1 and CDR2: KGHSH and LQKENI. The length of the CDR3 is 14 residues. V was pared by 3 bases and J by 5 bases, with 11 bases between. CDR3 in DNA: TGTGCCAGCTCACCGGGGGGTTCCAACAATGAGCAGTTCTTC. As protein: CASSPGGSNNEQFF.

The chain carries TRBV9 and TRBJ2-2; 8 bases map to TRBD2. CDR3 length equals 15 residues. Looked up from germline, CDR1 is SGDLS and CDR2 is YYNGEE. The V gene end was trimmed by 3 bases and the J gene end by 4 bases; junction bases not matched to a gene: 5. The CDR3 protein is CASSAAGAGTGELFF. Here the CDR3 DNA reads TGTGCCAGCAGCGCAGCGGGAGCGGGCACCGGGGAGCTGTTTTTT.

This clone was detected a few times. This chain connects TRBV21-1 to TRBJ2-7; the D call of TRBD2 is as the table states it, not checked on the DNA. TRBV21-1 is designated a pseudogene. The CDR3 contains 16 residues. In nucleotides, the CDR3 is TGTGCCAGCAGCAGGTTGCTGGCGAGGAGCTCCTACGAGCAGTACGTC. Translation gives CASSRLLARSSYEQYV.